A single sample gave rise to the 22 T cell receptor beta chains below, sequenced in a study of tumor-infiltrating lymphocytes in primary liver carcinoma. Each 20-30 mg portion of unsorted bulk tissue served as the source for co-extraction of RNA and DNA. TCR beta cDNA was reverse-transcribed from roughly 520 ng of total RNA. The reaction used a constant-region primer and ProtoScript II reverse transcriptase. What produced the TCR beta libraries was three nested multiplex PCR rounds using slightly modified ARM-PCR. Investigators reported that the first two PCR rounds, at approximately 11 cycles each, used TRBV1-TRBV30 forward primers with a C-beta reverse primer. In TCRdb, the multiplex PCR reads were re-called with MiXCR into one record per CDR3 protein. The table shows tens of thousands of distinct CDR3 sequences, with 60% to 85% occurring only once. The sample comprised liver tumor tissue from sampling region 2. Documented subset: tumor region T2, inferior pole. The receptor set was obtained from a man in his forties with primary liver carcinoma and hepatitis B virus infection.

Comment on this clonotype: This CDR3 is missing its conserved last phenylalanine or tryptophan, likely due to a read error. The DNA is omitted, as the CDR3 cannot be located on it reliably, and the CDR3 follows TCRdb's listing. This chain uses TRBV4-3 with TRBJ2-7; the table assigns TRBD1, which was not confirmed against the DNA. Both ends counted, the CDR3 spans 13 residues. CDR1 is LGHNA, CDR2 YSLEER, per germline. CDR3 amino acids: CASSQPGESEHYL.

This clonotype was recorded a few times. Relative to the germline gene, one junction end is altered; a read error may explain this. The chain couples TRBV11-2 to TRBJ2-3; 7 nucleotides line up with TRBD2. Germline lookup yields CDR1 SGHAT and CDR2 FQNNGV. The CDR3 extends over 13 amino acids. DNA of the CDR3: TGCAGCGTCAAGCGGGATGGCACAGATACGCAGTATTTT. Translated, it gives CSVKRDGTDTQYF.

DNA of the CDR3: TGCAGCGTTGTCGTCCCAAAGGGCGTCTTCATTGAGCAGTTCTTC. Its translation is CSVVVPKGVFIEQFF. V gene TRBV29-1 combines with J gene TRBJ2-1; D is ambiguous. Germline CDR1 is SQVTM and CDR2 is ANQGSEA. The CDR3 loop spans 15 amino acids. Trimming shortened V by 4 bases and J by 9 bases, and 22 bases separated the two germline ends.

J is TRBJ2-2 and V is TRBV29-1, with a possible D match to TRBD1 (5 bases). The length of the CDR3 is 13 residues. V was shortened by 8 bases and J by 1 base, with 11 bases between the two germline ends. Germline lookup yields CDR1 SQVTM and CDR2 ANQGSEA. This CDR3 reads CSIYTGNTGELFF. The CDR3 DNA sequence: TGCAGCATTTATACAGGGAACACCGGGGAGCTGTTTTTT.

The J gene is TRBJ2-1, the V gene TRBV7-9, with TRBD2 identical over 14 bases. CDR1 is SEHNR and CDR2 is FQNEAQ in the germline V gene (reference sequence). Trimming removed 4 bases from V and 5 bases from J; junction bases left unmatched: 10. CDR3 length: 18 residues. The DNA of the CDR3 is TGTGCCAGCAGCTCAAGCTCGGGACTAGCGGGAGTACACAATGAGCAGTTCTTC. Its translation: CASSSSSGLAGVHNEQFF.

As concerns this clonotype: This is likely a read error, given that the CDR3 carries no conserved phenylalanine or tryptophan at its end. The chain has TRBV5-6 and TRBJ1-3, with D hard to call. The CDR3 is made up of 15 amino acids. Per germline, CDR1 SGHDT and CDR2 YYEEEE. The CDR3 sequence is CASSLLSGVGSTIYL. As DNA, the CDR3 is TGTGCCAGCAGCTTGTTGTCAGGCGTCGGAAGCACCATATATCTT.

Details on this clonotype: A much larger clone lies one base from this, so it may be a read error. CDR3 nucleotide sequence: TGTGCCTGGGGCTTAACGGGAATTGGAAATTCACCCCTCCACTTT. It codes for CAWGLTGIGNSPLHF. The chain couples TRBV30 to TRBJ1-6, with D unresolved. Per the germline V gene, CDR1 is GTSNPN and CDR2 is SVGIG (reference sequence). The CDR3 is 15 amino acids. Trimming pared 5 bases from V and 7 bases from J, leaving 18 bases between.

In regard to this clonotype: With a much larger clone just one base away, this may be a read error. This rearrangement joins TRBV4-3 to TRBJ1-6, with a tentative D call TRBD1 (5 bases). Germline CDR1 LGHNA, CDR2 YSLEER. The length of the CDR3 is 14 residues. The chain's CDR3 is CASSLGRGDSHLHF. The CDR3, as DNA: TGCGCCAGCAGCCTTGGCCGAGGGGATTCACACCTCCACTTT.

Remarks on this clonotype: No DNA is shown, since the ends of the CDR3 on it are uncertain; the CDR3 is the one TCRdb lists. The chain carries TRBV29-1 and TRBJ2-6. Ends included, the CDR3 has 14 residues. Looked up from germline, CDR1 is SQVTM and CDR2 is ANQGSEA. CDR3 protein: CSVSVGSGANIPTF.

The gene calls are TRBV6-1 and TRBJ2-1, with D uncertain. Germline V gene sequence: CDR1 MNHNS, CDR2 SASEGT. CDR3 length: 14 amino acids. Trimming pared 9 bases from V and 5 bases from J, leaving 17 bases between. The CDR3 sequence is CARSRTWLDNEQFF. The CDR3 bases are TGTGCCAGGAGCAGAACGTGGCTAGACAATGAGCAGTTCTTC.

Comments on this clonotype: The CDR3 end shows no conserved phenylalanine or tryptophan, and so a read error is likely. V is TRBV13 and J is TRBJ2-3; D remains unclear. The germline V gene encodes CDR1 PRHDT and CDR2 FYEKMQ (reference sequence). CDR3 length equals 13 residues. Trimming shortened V by 2 bases and J by 4 bases, and 7 bases separated the two germline ends. CDR3 nucleotides: TGTGCCAGCAGCTTAAAGAGTGCAGATACGCAGTATTAT. Its translation: CASSLKSADTQYY.

Comment on this clonotype: Germline is not matched at one junction end, which may reflect a read error. This sequence joins TRBV4-2 and TRBJ2-1; 8 bases are a match to TRBD2. CDR3 size: 15 residues. Germline CDR1 and CDR2: LGHNA and YNFKEQ. As DNA, the CDR3 is TGTGCCAGTAGCCTCCTAGCGGGTAGCCACAATGGGCAGTTCTTC. Translating gives CASSLLAGSHNGQFF.

This clonotype was seen a handful of times. A junction boundary mismatches the germline segment, possibly from a read error. The chain uses TRBV12-3 or TRBV12-4 and TRBJ1-5; D is unclear. The CDR3 totals 15 residues. CDR3 in DNA: TGTGCCAGCAGTTTTGGGCGAGGAAGTAATCAGCCTCAGCATTTT. It specifies CASSFGRGSNQPQHF.

This chain connects TRBV11-2 to TRBJ1-2; D is ambiguous. Germline V gives CDR1 SGHAT, CDR2 FQNNGV. Trimming shortened V by 0 bases and J by 10 bases, and 21 bases separated the two germline ends. CDR3 length: 16 amino acids. The chain's CDR3 is CASSLDSVAYSRYYTF. In DNA, the CDR3 is TGTGCCAGCAGCTTAGATTCGGTAGCCTATTCTCGATACTACACCTTC.

CDR3 DNA sequence: TGCAGCGCCCGGGCCGGGGGACACACTGAAGCTTTCTTT. Amino acid sequence: CSARAGGHTEAFF. V gene TRBV29-1 combines with J gene TRBJ1-1; weak D call: TRBD1 (5 bases). V gave up 7 bases and J gave up 3 bases, with 15 bases separating them. CDR3 length equals 13 residues. Germline CDR1 SQVTM, CDR2 ANQGSEA.

Points on this clonotype: Germline is not matched at one junction end, which may reflect a read error. This chain links TRBV11-2 with TRBJ1-3; D gene ambiguous. The germline V gene has CDR1 SGHAT and CDR2 FQNNGV. The CDR3 consists of 15 residues. The CDR3 DNA reads as TGTGCCAGCAGCTTTTTTGAAGGGCTTGGAAAGACCATATATTTT. It is translated as CASSFFEGLGKTIYF.

Details on this clonotype: Germline and junction disagree at one end, which may indicate a read error. The gene calls are TRBV4-2 and TRBJ2-7; 10 nucleotides agree with TRBD2. This CDR3 region has 17 residues. The V gene's germline CDR1 is LGHNA and CDR2 YNFKEQ. This CDR3 is CASSLAASGRGIHEQYF. The CDR3, as DNA: TGTGCCAGCAGCCTAGCGGCTAGCGGGAGAGGTATCCACGAGCAGTATTTC.

On this clonotype itself: A much larger clone is a single base away; this may be a read error. The rearrangement joins TRBV28 to TRBJ1-5; D possibly corresponds to TRBD1 (5 bases). The V and J ends lost 2 bases and 9 bases respectively, with 17 bases between them. Germline-derived CDR1 and CDR2 are MDHEN and SYDVKM. The CDR3 contains 15 residues. The CDR3 coding sequence is TGTGCCAGCAGTTTAACCGCCCCCTTGGGGCGGCCCCAGCATTTT. It encodes CASSLTAPLGRPQHF.

CDR3 in DNA: TGTGCCAGCAGTATAGGTGGTCGGCCCCAGCATTTT. Encoded protein: CASSIGGRPQHF. The chain is built from TRBV6-5 and TRBJ1-5; D ambiguous. Trimming took off 5 bases at V and 9 bases at J, with 11 bases between the two ends. The length of the CDR3 is 12 residues. Germline CDR1 reads MNHEY; CDR2 reads SVGAGI.

A remark on this clonotype: A junction end diverges from the germline sequence, so it may reflect a read error. The rearrangement links TRBV25-1 to TRBJ2-7, with a weak D call TRBD1 (5 bases). This CDR3 spans 15 amino acids. The germline V gene encodes CDR1 MGHDK and CDR2 SYGVNS. CDR3 loop: CPSSEGRTWSYEQYF. The CDR3 coding sequence is TGTCCCAGCAGTGAAGGCCGGACATGGTCCTACGAGCAGTACTTC.

In regard to this clonotype: The junction shows a germline mismatch at one end, possibly a read error. This chain links TRBV12-3 or TRBV12-4 with TRBJ1-2; no definite D call. CDR3 size: 11 residues. CDR3 coding DNA: TGTGCCATCAGTTTACATTATGGCTACACCTTC. Protein sequence: CAISLHYGYTF.

Concerning this clonotype itself: A clone one base away is much larger, so this may be a read error. J is TRBJ2-2 and V is TRBV29-1, with D possibly being TRBD2 (6 bases). This CDR3 comprises 15 residues. The germline V gene has CDR1 SQVTM and CDR2 ANQGSEA. The V end was cut by 8 bases, the J end by 5 bases, with 21 bases between. CDR3 coding DNA: TGCAGCTTTGCGGGGAGTGTAGGGCGAACCGGGGAGCTGTTTTTT. Its translation is CSFAGSVGRTGELFF.